This entry is about one TCR beta chain. Clones were sequenced by immunoSEQ multiplex PCR, and TCRdb holds only the in-frame ones, with some missing. The repertoire holds 75,000 to 80,000 clones, more than 75% seen once, with about 0.95% in the top ten. The sample comes from a study of radiotherapy plus CTLA-4 blockade in lung cancer. Focal radiation plus CTLA-4 blockade with ipilimumab was given to patients with chemo-refractory metastatic non-small-cell lung cancer. With 3 bases clipped from V and 4 bases from J, the junction kept 6 bases outside the gene matches. The CDR3 is 13 residues long. The V gene's germline CDR1 is SQVTM and CDR2 ANQGSEA.

This TCR was sampled from a human donor with non-small cell lung cancer who had stable disease on radiotherapy plus ipilimumab. The material was peripheral blood, obtained from a patient treated with radiotherapy plus ipilimumab. V usage is TRBV29-1 and J usage is TRBJ2-7, with TRBD2 matching 7 bases. CDR3 amino acids: CSVESGGGYEQYF. DNA of the CDR3: TGCAGCGTTGAGTCTGGCGGGGGTTACGAGCAGTACTTC.